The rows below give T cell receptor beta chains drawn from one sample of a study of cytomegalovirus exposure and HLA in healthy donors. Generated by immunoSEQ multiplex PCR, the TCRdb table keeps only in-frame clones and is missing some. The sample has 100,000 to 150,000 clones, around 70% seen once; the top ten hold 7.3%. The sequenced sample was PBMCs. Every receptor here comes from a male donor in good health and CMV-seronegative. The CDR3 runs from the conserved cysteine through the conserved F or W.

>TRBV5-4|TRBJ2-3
CASSLGGLDFTDTQYF
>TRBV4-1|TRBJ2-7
CASSQIDSEGYEQYF
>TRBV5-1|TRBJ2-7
CASSLAPGQPLIYEQYF
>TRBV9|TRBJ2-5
CASSTRTGRQETQYF
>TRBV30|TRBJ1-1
CAWKGTGSFTEAFF
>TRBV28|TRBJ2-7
CASSSGGPSYEQYF
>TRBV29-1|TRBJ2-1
CSVEGLGQSSYNEQFF
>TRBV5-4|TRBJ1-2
CASSFGGGIDYTF
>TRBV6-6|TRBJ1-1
CASSYSTGSRTEAFF
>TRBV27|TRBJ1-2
CASSSLGASYGYTF
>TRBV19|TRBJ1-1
CASSSQGGRTEAFF
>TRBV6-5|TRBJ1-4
CASSPSGGAEKLFF
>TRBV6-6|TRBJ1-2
CASSSPDRYYGYTF
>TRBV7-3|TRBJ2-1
CASSLGLAGEEDNEQFF
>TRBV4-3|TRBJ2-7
CASSQAIRDRLNEQYF
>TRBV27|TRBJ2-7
CASSSTGTLPYEQYF
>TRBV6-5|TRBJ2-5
CASSEGFETQYF
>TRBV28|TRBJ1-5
CASLIGGTSNQPQHF
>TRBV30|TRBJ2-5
CAWSVLPVETQYF
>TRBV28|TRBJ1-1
CASSFSTGTLAFF
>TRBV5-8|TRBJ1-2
CASSRGYYGYTF
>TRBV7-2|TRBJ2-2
CASSLDGTSGELFF
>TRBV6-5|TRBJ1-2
CASTRTGGNGYTF
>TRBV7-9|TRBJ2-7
CASSSLRDSRYEQYF
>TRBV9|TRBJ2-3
CASSVVDIRDTQYF
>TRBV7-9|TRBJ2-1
CSSTSIPVGGGPLYNEQFF
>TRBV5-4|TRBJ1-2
CASSLGLDGGFLYGYTF
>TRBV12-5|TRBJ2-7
CASGLIPEPYEQYF
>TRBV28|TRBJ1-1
CASATGAEAFF
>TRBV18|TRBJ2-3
CASSATRATDTQYF
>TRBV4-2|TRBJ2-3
CASPTISGDASNTQYF
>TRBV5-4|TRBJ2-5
CASSSPTGQGGETQYF
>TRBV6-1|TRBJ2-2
CASSEPGGKDTGELFF
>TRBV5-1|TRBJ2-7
CASSWGSGGSSYEQYF
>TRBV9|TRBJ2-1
CASSTQGAGGGTPNEQFF
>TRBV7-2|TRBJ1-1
CASAVLPGVNTEAFF
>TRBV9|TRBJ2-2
CASSVGLGRRTGELFF
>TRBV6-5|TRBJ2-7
CATLPADRVEQYF
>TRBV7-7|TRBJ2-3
CASSLGGLAGGTDTQYF
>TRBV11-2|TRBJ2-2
CASSQRTGATGELFF
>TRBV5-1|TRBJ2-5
CASRTGQPGETQYF
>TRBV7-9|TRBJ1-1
CASTRMGGRNTEAFF
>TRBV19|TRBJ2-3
CASSIGNTDTQYF
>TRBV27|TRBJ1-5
CASGRPQHF
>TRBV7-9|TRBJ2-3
CSSSFSLPSTDTQYF
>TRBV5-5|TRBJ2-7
CASSLVTGGWGEQYF
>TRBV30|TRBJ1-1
CAWGTGTGISEAFF
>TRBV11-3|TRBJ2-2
CASSQTTGTGELFF
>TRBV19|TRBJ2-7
CASSIARTGSSNEQYF
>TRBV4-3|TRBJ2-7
CASSQDRGDVYEQYF
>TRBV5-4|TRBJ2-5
CASSPGTGGGETQYF
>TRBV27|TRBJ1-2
CASSFGQGPVYGYTF
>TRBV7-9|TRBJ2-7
CASSSPSREQYF
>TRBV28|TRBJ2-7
CASSQPRGRTYEQYF
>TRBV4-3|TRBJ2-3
CASSQGGGAGGTDTQYF